The source of this TCR beta chain is a study of regulatory T cells in long-lasting Graves disease. Study findings and constraints: Preferential use of TRBV28, TRBJ1-2 and TRBJ2-5 was seen in persistent disease.

This clonotype was found many times. The antigen is unknown. In building TCR beta libraries, iRepertoire HTBI primers were used together with Arm-PCR of CDR3 regions. TCRdb analysed the multiplex PCR reads with MiXCR anew, one entry per CDR3 protein. This repertoire shows around 420,000 distinct CDR3 sequences, approximately 16% found once; its top ten account for approximately 7.8%. Documented time point: newly diagnosed GD, antithyroid drugs for less than 3 months. TCR sequences were obtained from RNA taken from PBMCs. This CDR3 has 14 amino acids. Germline V gene lookup returns CDR1 ENHRY and CDR2 SYGVKD. Between the trimmed V and J ends, which lost 4 bases and 3 bases, there was a span of 13 bases. These data were also reused for a study on T cells in Graves' hyperthyroidism and ophthalmopathy. That work contributes: In the first-round RT-PCR of the TCR CDR3, the HTBI primer set was used.

Material: peripheral blood mononuclear cells (PBMCs), obtained at new diagnosis, from a patient treated with antithyroid drugs. The V gene is TRBV10-3, the J gene TRBJ2-7; D perhaps matches TRBD2 (6 bases). The clonotype comes from a woman aged 40 to 49 with Graves disease. CDR3 bases: TGTGCCATCAGTGCAGGAGCGGGCCTCTACGAGCAGTACTTC. Encoded protein: CAISAGAGLYEQYF.